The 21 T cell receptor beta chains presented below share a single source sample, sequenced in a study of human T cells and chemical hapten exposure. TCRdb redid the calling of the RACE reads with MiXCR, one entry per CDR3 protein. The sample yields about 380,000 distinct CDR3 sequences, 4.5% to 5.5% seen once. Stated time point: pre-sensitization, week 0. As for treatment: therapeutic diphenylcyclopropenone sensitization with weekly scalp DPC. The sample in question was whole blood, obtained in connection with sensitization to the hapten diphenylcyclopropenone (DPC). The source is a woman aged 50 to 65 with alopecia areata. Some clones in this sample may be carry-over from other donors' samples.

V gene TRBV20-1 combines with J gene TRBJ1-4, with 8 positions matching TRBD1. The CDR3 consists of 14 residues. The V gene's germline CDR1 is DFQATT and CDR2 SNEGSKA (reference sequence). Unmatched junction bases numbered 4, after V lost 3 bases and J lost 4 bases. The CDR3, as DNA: TGCAGTGCTAGGCCAGGGGGCCGTAATGAAAAACTGTTTTTT. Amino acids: CSARPGGRNEKLFF.

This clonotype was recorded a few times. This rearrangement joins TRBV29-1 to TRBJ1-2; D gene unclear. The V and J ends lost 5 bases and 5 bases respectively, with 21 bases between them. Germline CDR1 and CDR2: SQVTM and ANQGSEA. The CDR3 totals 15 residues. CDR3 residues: CSVQIPQAFSYGYTF. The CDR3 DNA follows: TGCAGCGTTCAGATTCCCCAGGCCTTCTCTTATGGCTACACCTTC.

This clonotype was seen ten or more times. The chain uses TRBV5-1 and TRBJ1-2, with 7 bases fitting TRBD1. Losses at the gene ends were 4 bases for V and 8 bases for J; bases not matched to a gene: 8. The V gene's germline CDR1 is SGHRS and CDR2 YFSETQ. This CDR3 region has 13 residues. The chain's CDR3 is CASSPEQGSGYTF. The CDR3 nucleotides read TGCGCCAGCAGCCCAGAACAGGGGAGCGGCTACACCTTC.

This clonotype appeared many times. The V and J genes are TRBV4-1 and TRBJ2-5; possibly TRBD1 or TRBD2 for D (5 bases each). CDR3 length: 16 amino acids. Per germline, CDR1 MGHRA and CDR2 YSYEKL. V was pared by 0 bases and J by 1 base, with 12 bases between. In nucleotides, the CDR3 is TGCGCCAGCAGCCAAGAGTCGGGGCTTCTCCAAGAGACCCAGTACTTC. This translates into CASSQESGLLQETQYF.

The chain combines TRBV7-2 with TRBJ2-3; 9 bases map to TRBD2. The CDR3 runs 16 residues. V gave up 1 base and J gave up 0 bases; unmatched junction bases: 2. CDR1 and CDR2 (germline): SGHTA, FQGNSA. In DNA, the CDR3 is TGTGCCAGCAGCTTAGAGGCGGGAGGGAGCACAGATACGCAGTATTTT. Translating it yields CASSLEAGGSTDTQYF. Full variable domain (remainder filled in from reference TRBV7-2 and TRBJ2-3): GAGVSQSPSNKVTEKGKDVELRCDPISGHTALYWYRQSLGQGLEFLIYFQGNSAPDKSGLPSDRFSAERTGGSVSTLTIQRTQQEDSAVYLCASSLEAGGSTDTQYFGPGTRLTVL.

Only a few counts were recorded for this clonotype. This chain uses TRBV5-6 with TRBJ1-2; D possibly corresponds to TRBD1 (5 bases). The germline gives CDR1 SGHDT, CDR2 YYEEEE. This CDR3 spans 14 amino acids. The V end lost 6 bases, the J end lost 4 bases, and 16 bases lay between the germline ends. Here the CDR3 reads CASTRPGATYGYTF. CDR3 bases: TGTGCCAGCACCCGTCCCGGGGCGACCTATGGCTACACCTTC.

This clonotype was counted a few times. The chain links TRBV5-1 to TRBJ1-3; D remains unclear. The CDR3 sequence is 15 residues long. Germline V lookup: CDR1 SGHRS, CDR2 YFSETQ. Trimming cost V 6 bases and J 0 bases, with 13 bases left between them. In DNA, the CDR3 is TGCGCCAGCATGGCAGGCGATAGCTCTGGAAACACCATATATTTT. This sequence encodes CASMAGDSSGNTIYF.

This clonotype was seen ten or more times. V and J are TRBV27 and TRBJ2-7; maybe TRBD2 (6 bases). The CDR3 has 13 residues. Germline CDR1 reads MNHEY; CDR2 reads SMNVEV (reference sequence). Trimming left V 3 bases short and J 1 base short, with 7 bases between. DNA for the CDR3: TGTGCCAGCAGTTTTAGCGGATCCTACGAGCAGTACTTC. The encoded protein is CASSFSGSYEQYF.

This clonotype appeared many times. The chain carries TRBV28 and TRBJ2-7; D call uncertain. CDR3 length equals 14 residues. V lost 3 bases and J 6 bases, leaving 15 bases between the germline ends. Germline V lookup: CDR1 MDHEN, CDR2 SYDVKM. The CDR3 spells CASSFKTRPSEQYF. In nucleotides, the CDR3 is TGTGCCAGCAGTTTCAAGACAAGGCCCTCCGAGCAGTACTTC.

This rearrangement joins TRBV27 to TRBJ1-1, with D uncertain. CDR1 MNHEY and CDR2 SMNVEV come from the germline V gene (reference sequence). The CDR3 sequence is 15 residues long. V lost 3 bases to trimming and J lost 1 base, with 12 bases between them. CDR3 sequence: CASSFAGSKNTEAFF. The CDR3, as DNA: TGTGCCAGCAGTTTTGCGGGCAGTAAGAACACTGAAGCTTTCTTT.

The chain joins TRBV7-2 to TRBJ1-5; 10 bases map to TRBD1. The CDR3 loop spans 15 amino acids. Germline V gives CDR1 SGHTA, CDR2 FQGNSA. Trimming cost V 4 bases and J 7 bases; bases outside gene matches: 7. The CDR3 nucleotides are TGTGCCAGCAGCTCCGGAGACAGGGGGCACCAGCCCCAGCATTTT. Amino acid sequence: CASSSGDRGHQPQHF.

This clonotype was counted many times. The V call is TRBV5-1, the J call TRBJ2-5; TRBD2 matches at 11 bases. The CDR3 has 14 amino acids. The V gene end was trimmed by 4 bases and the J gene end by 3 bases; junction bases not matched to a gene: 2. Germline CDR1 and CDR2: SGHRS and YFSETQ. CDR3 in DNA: TGCGCCAGCAGCGTGGGACTAGCGGAAGAGACCCAGTACTTC. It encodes CASSVGLAEETQYF.

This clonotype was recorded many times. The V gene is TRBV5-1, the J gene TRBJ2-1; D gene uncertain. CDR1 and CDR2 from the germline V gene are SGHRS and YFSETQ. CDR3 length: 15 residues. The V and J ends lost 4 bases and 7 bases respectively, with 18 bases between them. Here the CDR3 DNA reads TGCGCCAGCAGCATCCGGGTCCCCAATCGGAATGAGCAGTTCTTC. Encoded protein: CASSIRVPNRNEQFF.

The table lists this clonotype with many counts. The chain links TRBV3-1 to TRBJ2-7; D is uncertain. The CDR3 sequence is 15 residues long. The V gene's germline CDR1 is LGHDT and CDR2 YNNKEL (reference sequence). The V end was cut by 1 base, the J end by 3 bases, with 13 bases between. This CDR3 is CASSQGRGGYYEQYF. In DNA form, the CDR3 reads TGTGCCAGCAGCCAAGGTCGAGGCGGCTACTACGAGCAGTACTTC.

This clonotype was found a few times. The CDR3 sequence: CASSYRTGAAPTGELFF. DNA of the CDR3: TGTGCCAGCAGCTATCGTACAGGGGCCGCACCAACCGGGGAGCTGTTTTTT. This rearrangement joins TRBV5-4 to TRBJ2-2; 7 nucleotides line up with TRBD1. The V gene's germline CDR1 is SGHNT and CDR2 YYREEE (reference sequence). V lost 3 bases to trimming and J lost 5 bases; unmatched junction nucleotides: 13. There are 17 residues in the CDR3. Filled out from reference TRBV5-4 and TRBJ2-2, the complete variable domain reads ETGVTQSPTHLIKTRGQQVTLRCSSQSGHNTVSWYQQALGQGPQFIFQYYREEENGRGNFPPRFSGLQFPNYSSELNVNALELDDSALYLCASSYRTGAAPTGELFFGEGSRLTVL.

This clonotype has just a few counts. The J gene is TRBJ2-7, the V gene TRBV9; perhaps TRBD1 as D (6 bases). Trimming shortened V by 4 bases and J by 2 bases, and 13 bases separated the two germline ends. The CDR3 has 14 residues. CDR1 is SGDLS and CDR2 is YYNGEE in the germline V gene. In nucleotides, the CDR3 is TGTGCCAGCAGCCCTCGACAGGAGCCCTACGAGCAGTACTTC. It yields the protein CASSPRQEPYEQYF.

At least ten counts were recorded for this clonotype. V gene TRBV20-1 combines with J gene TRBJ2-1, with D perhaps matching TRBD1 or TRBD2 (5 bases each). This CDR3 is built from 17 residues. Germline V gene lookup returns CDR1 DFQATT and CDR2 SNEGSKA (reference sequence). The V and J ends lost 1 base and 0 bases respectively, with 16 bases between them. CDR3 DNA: TGCAGTGCTAGAGGAGAGGACGGGACGAGCTCCTACAATGAGCAGTTCTTC. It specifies CSARGEDGTSSYNEQFF.

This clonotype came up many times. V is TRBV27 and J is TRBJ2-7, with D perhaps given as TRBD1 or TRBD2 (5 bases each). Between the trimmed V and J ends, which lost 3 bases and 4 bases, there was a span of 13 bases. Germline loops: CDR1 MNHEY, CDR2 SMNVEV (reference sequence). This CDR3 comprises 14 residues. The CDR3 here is CASSFSPGPYEQYF. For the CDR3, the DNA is TGTGCCAGCAGTTTTTCCCCGGGGCCTTACGAGCAGTACTTC.

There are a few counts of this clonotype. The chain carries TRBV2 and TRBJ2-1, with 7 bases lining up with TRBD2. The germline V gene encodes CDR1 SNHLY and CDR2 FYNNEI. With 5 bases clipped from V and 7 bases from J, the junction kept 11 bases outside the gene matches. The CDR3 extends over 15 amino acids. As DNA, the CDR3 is TGTGCCAGCAGTCTCCGAGCGGGAAGTAGGAATGAGCAGTTCTTC. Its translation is CASSLRAGSRNEQFF. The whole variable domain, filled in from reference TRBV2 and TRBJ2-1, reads EPEVTQTPSHQVTQMGQEVILRCVPISNHLYFYWYRQILGQKVEFLVSFYNNEISEKSEIFDDQFSVERPDGSNFTLKIRSTKLEDSAMYFCASSLRAGSRNEQFFGPGTRLTVL.

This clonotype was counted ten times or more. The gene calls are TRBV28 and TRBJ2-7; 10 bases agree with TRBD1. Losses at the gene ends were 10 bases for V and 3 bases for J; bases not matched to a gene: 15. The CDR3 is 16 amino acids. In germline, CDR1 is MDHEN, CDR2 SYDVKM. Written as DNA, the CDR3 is TGTGCCACCCTGGGGGACAGGGGTTCTTCTAACTACGAGCAGTACTTC. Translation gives CATLGDRGSSNYEQYF. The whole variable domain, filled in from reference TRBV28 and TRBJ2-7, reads DVKVTQSSRYLVKRTGEKVFLECVQDMDHENMFWYRQDPGLGLRLIYFSYDVKMKEKGDIPEGYSVSREKKERFSLILESASTNQTSMYLCATLGDRGSSNYEQYFGPGTRLTVT.

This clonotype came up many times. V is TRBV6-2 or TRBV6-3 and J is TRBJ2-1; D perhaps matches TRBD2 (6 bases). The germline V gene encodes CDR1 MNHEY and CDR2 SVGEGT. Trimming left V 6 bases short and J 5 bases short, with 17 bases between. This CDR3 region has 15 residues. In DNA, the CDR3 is TGTGCCAGCAGCCTCCCGGGACGGGGGAACAATGAGCAGTTCTTC. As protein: CASSLPGRGNNEQFF.